This T cell receptor (beta chain) emerged from a study of cytomegalovirus exposure and HLA in healthy donors. For this clone: The antigen remains unidentified.

The PCR used 60 Vbeta and 13 Jbeta primers. Under the authors' procedure: An analysis performed later counted about 80 million unique TCR beta chains (around 11 million of them shared). TCRdb's table, derived via immunoSEQ multiplex PCR, lists solely in-frame clones and lacks some. The V and J calls and clone size are taken from that table; D and trimming were inferred from the DNA. Among around 110,000 clones listed, around three quarters were seen once. Study outcomes and limitations: Across donors, sequencing depth was assumed by presence/absence analyses to be roughly uniform.

The sequenced material came from PBMCs. The TCR sequence derives from a woman aged 18-35 years in good health and CMV-seropositive.

The CDR3, as DNA: TGTGCCAGCAGTTCTTCTCGCTCTGGAAACACCATATATTTT. Protein: CASSSSRSGNTIYF. J is TRBJ1-3 and V is TRBV27; D remains unclear. V was trimmed by 4 bases and J by 0 bases, leaving 7 bases between them. The CDR3 runs to 14 residues. CDR1 is MNHEY and CDR2 is SMNVEV in the germline V gene (reference sequence).